This TCR beta chain was sequenced for a study of blood T cell repertoires in COVID-19. In the study overall: Samples taken during acute and convalescent COVID-19 were collected in the United States, Italy and Spain. In each case, the material was cDNA or gDNA derived from T cells, B-cell-depleted T cells, or PBMCs.

V lost 8 bases to trimming and J lost 4 bases; unmatched junction nucleotides: 7. Germline V lookup: CDR1 SNHLY, CDR2 FYNNEI. The length of the CDR3 is 14 residues. Per the study methods: Researchers report that nucleated cell counts were estimated from reference gene primer amplification. The table came from immunoSEQ multiplex PCR; TCRdb's copy has only in-frame clones and leaves some out. That table furnishes V, J and clone size, whereas the DNA furnished D and trimming. The table records roughly 280,000 clones, approximately 80% of them present only once. The genes are TRBV2 and TRBJ2-1; TRBD1 matches at 8 bases. The sequence derives from a man in his fifties or sixties with acute or convalescent COVID-19. Material: peripheral blood. This chain's CDR3 is CASGTGLGYNEQFF. The CDR3 nucleotides are TGTGCCAGCGGGACAGGCCTTGGGTACAATGAGCAGTTCTTC.